The clone carrying this TCR beta chain was detected only once. Its target is unknown. These data originate in a study of siplizumab effects on memory and regulatory T cells. Study-level points and caveats: Siplizumab significantly reduced alloreactive sequences traceable to unstimulated CD4+ memory cells. The authors did not confirm suppressive function in proliferating Tregs from siplizumab cultures. The diversity of naive T cells seemed greater than that of memory cells, and their alloresponse contribution seemed major.

Around 9.1 x 10^4 TCR templates per sample were assayed. TCRdb's copy holds only in-frame clones and misses some; the assay was immunoSEQ multiplex PCR. There are 85,000 to 90,000 clones in the sample; around 89% occur only once, and 15% lies in the top ten. This CDR3 comprises 14 residues. V was pared by 10 bases and J by 0 bases, with 16 bases between. Germline loops: CDR1 MNHNS, CDR2 SASEGT. The V gene is TRBV6-1, the J gene TRBJ2-7, with D tentatively TRBD1 (6 bases). The receptor was isolated from a human donor in good health. Material: CD4+ T cells sorted from blood. CDR3 region: CAITRGPSSYEQYF. As DNA, the CDR3 is TGTGCCATTACCAGGGGACCAAGCTCCTACGAGCAGTACTTC.